This T cell receptor beta chain appears in the sequencing data of a study of patients and donors after allogeneic stem cell transplantation. This clonotype was counted a few times. One entry per CDR3 protein, called by TCRdb with MiXCR from the RT-PCR reads. There are some 960,000 distinct CDR3 sequences in the sample; approximately 18% occur only once, and 5% to 6.5% lies in the top ten. Germline CDR1 and CDR2: SGHRS and YFSETQ. This CDR3 spans 17 amino acids. V was pared by 0 bases and J by 2 bases, with 7 bases of the junction left unmatched. This rearrangement joins TRBV5-1 to TRBJ2-1, with 8 positions matching TRBD2. What was sequenced was blood, either unsorted or a sorted T cell fraction (not recorded which). The clonotype was recovered from a human donor who was either an allogeneic HSCT recipient or a stem cell or donor lymphocyte infusion donor (not recorded which). It is not recorded whose cells these are; they may come from a transplant donor. The CDR3 DNA is TGCGCCAGCAGCTTGGTATCCGGGGGGGTCCCCTACAATGAGCAGTTCTTC. This encodes CASSLVSGGVPYNEQFF.